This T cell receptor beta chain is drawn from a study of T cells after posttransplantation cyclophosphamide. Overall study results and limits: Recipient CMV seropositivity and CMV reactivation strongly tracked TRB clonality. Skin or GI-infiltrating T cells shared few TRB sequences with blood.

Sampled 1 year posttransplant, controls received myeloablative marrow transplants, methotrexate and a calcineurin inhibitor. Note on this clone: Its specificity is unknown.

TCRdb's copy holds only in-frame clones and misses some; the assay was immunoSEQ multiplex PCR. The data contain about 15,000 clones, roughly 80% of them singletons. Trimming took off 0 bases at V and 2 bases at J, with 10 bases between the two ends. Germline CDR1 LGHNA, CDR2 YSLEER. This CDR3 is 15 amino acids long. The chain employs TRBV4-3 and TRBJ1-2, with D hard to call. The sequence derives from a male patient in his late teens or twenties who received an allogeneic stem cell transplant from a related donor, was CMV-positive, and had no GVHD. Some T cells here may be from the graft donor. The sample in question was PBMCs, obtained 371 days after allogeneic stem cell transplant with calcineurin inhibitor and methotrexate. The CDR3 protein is CASSQDLARNYGYTF. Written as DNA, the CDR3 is TGCGCCAGCAGCCAAGATCTGGCCCGAAACTATGGCTACACCTTC.